This T cell receptor (beta chain) was recovered during a study of blood T cells in healthy people across ages. The study's findings and limits: One million T cells yielded diversity estimates that were considered underestimates. Both higher diversity and more naive CD4+ cells marked long-lived donors when set against aged donors.

A remark on this clonotype: Its antigen is undetermined. A read error may be the cause here, since a much bigger clone is one base away.

Losses at the gene ends were 2 bases for V and 7 bases for J; bases not matched to a gene: 11. This CDR3 is built from 16 residues. Germline-derived CDR1 and CDR2 are MGHRA and YSYEKL. Every donor gave roughly 9.2 milliliters of peripheral blood. There were at least 5.5 micrograms of total RNA extracted from every sample. Together with a sample-barcoded 5' primer, a J-beta primer mix was included in a second PCR lasting about 6 to 11 cycles. TCRdb itself ran the 5' RACE reads through MiXCR, one entry per CDR3 protein. The profile shows more than 800,000 distinct CDR3 sequences, under 35% of them singletons.

This TCR came from a woman aged 80 or over in good health. Material for sequencing was blood. The V call is TRBV4-1, the J call TRBJ2-7; TRBD1 agrees at 10 bases. CDR3 nucleotides: TGCGCCAGCAGCCAAACCGGGACAGGGGCTGGGAATGAGCAGTACTTC. Translated: CASSQTGTGAGNEQYF.